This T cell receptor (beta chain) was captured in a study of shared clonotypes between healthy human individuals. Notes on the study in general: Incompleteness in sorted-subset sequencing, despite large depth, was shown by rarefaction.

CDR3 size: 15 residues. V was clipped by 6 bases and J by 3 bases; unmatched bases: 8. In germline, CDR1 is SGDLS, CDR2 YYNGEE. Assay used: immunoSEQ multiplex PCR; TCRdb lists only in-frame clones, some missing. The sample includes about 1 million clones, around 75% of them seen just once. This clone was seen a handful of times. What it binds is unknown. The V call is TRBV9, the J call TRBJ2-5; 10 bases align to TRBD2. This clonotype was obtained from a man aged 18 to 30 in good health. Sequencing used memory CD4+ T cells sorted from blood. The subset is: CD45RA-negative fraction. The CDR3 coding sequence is TGTGCCAGCATTTCAAGAGCGGGAGGGGAAGAGACCCAGTACTTC. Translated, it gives CASISRAGGEETQYF.